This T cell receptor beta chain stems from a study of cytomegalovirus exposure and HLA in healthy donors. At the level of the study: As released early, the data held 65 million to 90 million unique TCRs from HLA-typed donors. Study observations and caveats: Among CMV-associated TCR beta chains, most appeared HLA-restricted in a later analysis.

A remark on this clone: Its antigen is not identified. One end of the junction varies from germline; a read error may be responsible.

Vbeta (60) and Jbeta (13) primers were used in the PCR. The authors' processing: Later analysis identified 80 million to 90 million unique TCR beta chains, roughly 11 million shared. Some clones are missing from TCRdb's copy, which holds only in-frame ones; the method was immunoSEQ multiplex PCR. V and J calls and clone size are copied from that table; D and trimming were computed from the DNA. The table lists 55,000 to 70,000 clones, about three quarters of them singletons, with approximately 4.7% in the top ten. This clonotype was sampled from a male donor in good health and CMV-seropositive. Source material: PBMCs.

The CDR3 DNA reads as TGTGCTAGCAGCTGGGGGGAGGGCCACCCCACCGGGGAGCTGTTTTTT. Translation: CASSWGEGHPTGELFF. V usage is TRBV7-7 and J usage is TRBJ2-2, with TRBD2 identical over 7 bases. The CDR3 covers 16 residues. The germline CDR1 and CDR2 sequences are SSHAT and FNYEAQ (reference sequence).